The entry that follows covers one T cell receptor beta chain sequence. A few counts support this clone. It has no known antigen specificity. No qualities accompany the bases; no much larger clone lies one base away. The meaning of the sample's time point label: baseline before first vaccination. Samples from vaccinated people were obtained from the UK trials COV001 and COV002, which included a single-blind randomized controlled phase 2/3 trial of AZD1222 (ChAdOx1 nCoV-19) in healthy adults. For TCRbeta chain sequencing, PBMC samples from trial participants were taken at day 0 and at day 28 after the second dose. This specimen belongs to a study of T cell responses to AZD1222 COVID-19 vaccine (dated by TCRdb to about 2021). Regarding the study in general: Because spike-specific TCR depth and breadth did not differ between the two schedules, AZD1222 recipients who got a second dose at roughly 4 weeks were pooled with those who got a second dose at roughly 12 weeks. TCR sequencing was performed for 233 trial participants, of whom about 210 were given two doses of AZD1222 and around 25 were given two doses of MenACWY control vaccine. Trial participants were enrolled by age into 18-55, 56-69 and 70-plus year subgroups, with roughly 150, 30 and 60 TCR-sequenced participants respectively.

Results and caveats for the whole study, not just this receptor: Only 5 to 7 AZD1222 recipients were SARS-CoV-2 seropositive at baseline, limiting conclusions about previously exposed vaccinees. In the small 56-69-year group, the increase in depth fell short of significance, most likely because of low power. Participants were mostly white British, with more females than males. The authors suggested clonal diversity may have been underestimated. A significant rise in spike-specific TCR breadth and depth was observed after two AZD1222 doses relative to day 0 and relative to MenACWY recipients. Reportedly, almost half of the unique spike-specific TCRs recognized epitopes lying outside the regions that are mutated in the B.1.351 and B.1.1.7 variants. The vaccine-associated CD4 TCRs covered the entire spike protein, and the dominant responses fell in regions 160-218 and 743-854. Because no samples from the day 14 peak response were available, repertoires could be characterized only after the peak T cell response.

The CDR3 regions of human TCRbeta chains were subjected to immunosequencing. In the source study's methods: Repertoire TCRs were checked for matches against a reference library of SARS-CoV-2-specific TCRs that had been generated using the MIRA antigen-specificity platform. Breadth meant the fraction of unique TCRs that were SARS-CoV-2-associated, whereas depth meant the fraction of total T cells that were SARS-CoV-2-associated. Using the MIRA data, each spike-specific TCR was mapped to the spike region that the TCR reacts to and placed in a CD4 or CD8 class. Log10-transformed breadth and depth values were compared by one-way ANOVA with Sidak's multiple comparisons tests. Drawn from immuneACCESS, this table holds only the in-frame rearrangements with V and J called that TCRdb kept. Clones are partly lost; checked studies trace under half to an unresolved V gene and leave the rest unexplained. V and J calls plus clone size are reproduced from that table; the DNA served to infer D and trimming. Recorded for this sample are about 120,000 clones; almost 90% of them occurred a single time. Over 7.5% of the sample is taken by the ten largest.

The CDR3 starts with the cysteine, ends with the phenylalanine, and has 14 residues. Only the CDR3 part of the read is kept: 42 bases, read in frame from the first base. Relative to germline, V is 7 bases shorter and J is 7 bases shorter, with 16 bases between their ends. CDR1 and CDR2, looked up from the germline V gene (reference sequence), are LNHDA and SQIVND. The sequence joins TRBV19 to TRBJ2-2; 6 matching bases give a weak D call of TRBD1. Sample: peripheral blood, taken on day 0 of AZD1222 vaccination. The clonotype comes from an adult in good health. CDR3 protein: CASTLGQGLGELFF. DNA sequence: TGTGCCAGTACCCTGGGGCAGGGGCTCGGGGAGCTGTTTTTT. Supplemented by the reference TRBV19 and TRBJ2-2 proteins around the CDR3, the complete variable domain is DGGITQSPKYLFRKEGQNVTLSCEQNLNHDAMYWYRQDPGQGLRLIYYSQIVNDFQKGDIAEGYSVSREKKESFPLTVTSAQKNPTAFYLCASTLGQGLGELFFGEGSRLTVL.